Listed below are T cell receptor beta chains from one sample, sequenced in a study of lymphopenia after photon versus proton radiotherapy. The repertoire was sequenced with immunoSEQ multiplex PCR; TCRdb's copy has only in-frame clones and lacks some. The table has over 50,000 clones, 70% to 90% seen once. The specimen comprised peripheral blood, sampled from a patient treated with photon-based radiotherapy. The receptors were sampled from a man in his forties or fifties with gastric cancer. Both conserved end residues are trimmed from each CDR3.

j_gene,v_gene,CDR3aa
TRBJ2-7,TRBV10-3,AISVGTGPYEQY
TRBJ2-7,TRBV4-1,ASSQFADPGAYEQY
TRBJ2-2,TRBV4-1,ASSPPANTGELF
TRBJ2-7,TRBV7-9,ASRAGDGPYEQY
TRBJ1-1,TRBV7-6,ASSSGQGALRTEAF
TRBJ1-5,TRBV18,ASSPPTGVGNQPQH
TRBJ1-1,TRBV28,ASSLGDRVRGNTEAF
TRBJ1-3,TRBV7-2,ASSRSGTTSSGNTIY
TRBJ2-2,TRBV7-2,ASSFERNTGELF
TRBJ2-7,TRBV4-2,ASSPTTGVGEQY
TRBJ1-5,TRBV19,ASNLRGDSNQPQH
TRBJ1-1,TRBV10-3,AISEGTEAF
TRBJ1-1,TRBV2,ASSEAEGLEAF
TRBJ1-1,TRBV5-5,ASSLANGGAEAF
TRBJ2-3,TRBV7-2,ASSSFIPDTQY
TRBJ1-2,TRBV5-1,ASSRGQGEGYT
TRBJ1-1,TRBV2,ASTLGENTEAF
TRBJ2-1,TRBV30,AWSKERGPYNEQF
TRBJ2-5,TRBV27,ASSRQGTQY
TRBJ1-1,TRBV30,AWRGFVGQAKAF
TRBJ2-3,TRBV5-8,ASSLSLGTDTQY
TRBJ2-1,TRBV6-5,ASSQEAHSNEQF
TRBJ2-2,TRBV12-5,ASGSSGTGELF
TRBJ2-7,TRBV5-5,ASSLVATSVSYEQY
TRBJ1-2,TRBV27,ASSFSQGAHYGYT
TRBJ1-4,TRBV6-5,ASSYSPATNEKLF
TRBJ1-1,TRBV7-9,ASSTGIEAF